The entry below describes one TCR beta chain. Its cognate antigen is unknown. The record originates from a study of shared clonotypes between healthy human individuals. Whole-study results and caveats: Between a handful of donors, naive CD4 clonotypes were shared at a level of roughly 5.5%. Among donors, sharing of clonotypes was expected to be affected by sequencing depth.

Splitting of CD4+ cells produced CD45RA+ naive and CD45RA-negative memory subsets. Germline CDR1 is ENHRY and CDR2 is SYGVKD. V trimming: 5 bases; J trimming: 1 base; junction bases outside the gene matches: 3. This CDR3 region has 14 residues. TCRdb's copy holds only in-frame clones and misses some; the assay was immunoSEQ multiplex PCR. This table has a few million clones, around nine tenths appearing once. This clonotype was sampled from a man between 18 and 29 years old in good health. The rearrangement links TRBV10-3 to TRBJ2-3; 7 nucleotides align to TRBD1. The sample was naive CD4+ T cells sorted from blood. This sample's subset: CD45RA+ positively selected. In DNA, the CDR3 is TGTGCCATCAGTTGGGACAGTGGCACAGATACGCAGTATTTT. Translation gives CAISWDSGTDTQYF.